This paragraph reports one TCR beta chain. V shed 0 bases, J shed 3 bases, and the junction held 7 bases outside the gene matches. The CDR3 is made up of 17 amino acids. CDR1 and CDR2 (germline): SGDLS, YYNGEE. The authors' processing: Estimates of nucleated cell counts were drawn from the amplification of reference gene primers. Measured with immunoSEQ multiplex PCR; TCRdb has only the in-frame clones, and not every one. V and J calls and clone size are those listed in that table; D and trimming were worked out from the DNA. The sample yields about 97,000 clones, around 73% seen once. This record belongs to a study of blood T cell repertoires in COVID-19. Study at large: Acute and convalescent COVID-19 specimens originated in the United States, Italy and Spain. From T cells, B-cell-depleted T cells, or PBMCs came the material, which was cDNA or gDNA.

The origin of this receptor is a man in his fifties or sixties with active or convalescent COVID-19. The sequenced material came from peripheral blood. The chain uses TRBV9 and TRBJ2-2; 8 bases are a match to TRBD1. CDR3: CASSVARDRHYTGELFF. CDR3 sequence (DNA): TGTGCCAGCAGCGTAGCTCGGGACAGGCATTACACCGGGGAGCTGTTTTTT.